The 26 T cell receptor beta chains below all came from one sample that was sequenced in a study of T-cell memory formation after mild COVID-19. MiXCR, run by TCRdb on the 5' RACE reads, gives a single entry per CDR3 protein. The table includes 350,000 to 550,000 distinct CDR3 sequences, about 20% detected once. The sequencing sample was made of PBMCs or a T cell subset sorted from them (not recorded which). The receptors here all came from a man between 18 and 29 years old who had mild COVID-19 (a few samples of this study predate the infection). Cell type and time point are not known.

The chain has TRBV20-1 and TRBJ1-2; 8 bases agree with TRBD1. V was clipped by 2 bases and J by 8 bases; unmatched bases: 7. The CDR3 contains 13 residues. Per the germline V gene, CDR1 is DFQATT and CDR2 is SNEGSKA (reference sequence). Here the CDR3 DNA reads TGCAGTGCTAGATTTCAGGGGGCCGACGGCTACACCTTC. Its protein is CSARFQGADGYTF.

The table lists this clonotype with many counts. The genes are TRBV5-4 and TRBJ1-1; possibly TRBD1 for D (5 bases). The CDR3 extends over 13 amino acids. V was pared by 0 bases and J by 11 bases, with 14 bases between. Germline V lookup: CDR1 SGHNT, CDR2 YYREEE (reference sequence). CDR3 nucleotides: TGTGCCAGCAGCTTGGGGGGGTCCGGCCGGGCTTTCTTT. This codes for CASSLGGSGRAFF.

The sample holds a few counts of this clonotype. The chain couples TRBV29-1 to TRBJ2-3; D unresolved. The CDR3 is 10 residues long. V lost 4 bases and J lost 5, with 4 bases in between. Per germline, CDR1 SQVTM and CDR2 ANQGSEA. The CDR3 loop is CSVVIDTQYF. As DNA, the CDR3 is TGCAGCGTTGTCATAGATACGCAGTATTTT.

The rearrangement uses TRBV9 and TRBJ2-2; D is ambiguous. Germline V gene lookup returns CDR1 SGDLS and CDR2 YYNGEE. The CDR3 sequence is 15 residues long. V lost 2 bases and J lost 4, with 12 bases in between. CDR3 in amino acids: CASSVGSYITGELFF. CDR3 nucleotide sequence: TGTGCCAGCAGCGTCGGATCCTATATCACCGGGGAGCTGTTTTTT. Drawing the rest from reference TRBV9 and TRBJ2-2, the complete variable domain is DSGVTQTPKHLITATGQRVTLRCSPRSGDLSVYWYQQSLDQGLQFLIQYYNGEERAKGNILERFSAQQFPDLHSELNLSSLELGDSALYFCASSVGSYITGELFFGEGSRLTVL.

The chain combines TRBV4-3 with TRBJ1-3, with D unresolved. The germline V gene encodes CDR1 LGHNA and CDR2 YSLEER. Trimming removed 0 bases at V and 8 bases at J, with 8 bases between. The CDR3 extends over 13 amino acids. CDR3 sequence reads: CASSQEGWDTIYF. CDR3 sequence (DNA): TGCGCCAGCAGCCAAGAGGGCTGGGACACCATATATTTT.

The chain employs TRBV9 and TRBJ2-1; TRBD2 matches at 10 bases. In germline, CDR1 is SGDLS, CDR2 YYNGEE. Trimming took 0 bases from V and 8 from J; bases not matched to a gene: 5. The CDR3 is made up of 15 amino acids. CDR3 protein: CASSVEKRGGHEQFF. The DNA of the CDR3 is TGTGCCAGCAGCGTAGAGAAGCGGGGGGGCCATGAGCAGTTCTTC. The full variable domain, its missing parts supplied by reference TRBV9 and TRBJ2-1, is DSGVTQTPKHLITATGQRVTLRCSPRSGDLSVYWYQQSLDQGLQFLIQYYNGEERAKGNILERFSAQQFPDLHSELNLSSLELGDSALYFCASSVEKRGGHEQFFGPGTRLTVL.

V and J are TRBV20-1 and TRBJ2-3; D is ambiguous. The germline V gene encodes CDR1 DFQATT and CDR2 SNEGSKA (reference sequence). V lost 2 bases, J lost 5 bases, and 8 bases lay in between. The CDR3 has 12 amino acids. The CDR3 spells CSARLGVDTQYF. The DNA for the CDR3 is TGCAGTGCTAGACTTGGGGTAGATACGCAGTATTTT.

The V call is TRBV6-2 or TRBV6-3, the J call TRBJ2-2; D might be TRBD1 or TRBD2, each matching 5 bases. This CDR3 spans 15 amino acids. V was cut by 2 bases and J by 3 bases, with 10 bases left in between. Germline V gene lookup returns CDR1 MNHEY and CDR2 SVGEGT. In DNA, the CDR3 is TGTGCCAGCAGTTACGAGGGGCTCGACACCGGGGAGCTGTTTTTT. Translating it yields CASSYEGLDTGELFF.

The chain combines TRBV12-3 or TRBV12-4 with TRBJ2-2, with 8 bases lining up with TRBD1. Losses at the gene ends were 6 bases for V and 6 bases for J; bases not matched to a gene: 3. The CDR3 is made up of 13 amino acids. This CDR3 is CASRETGAGELFF. CDR3 sequence (DNA): TGTGCCAGCAGGGAGACAGGGGCCGGGGAGCTGTTTTTT.

This clonotype has only a few counts. J is TRBJ2-3 and V is TRBV3-1; TRBD1 might be the D (6 bases). V lost 3 bases, J lost 1 base, and 14 bases lay in between. Germline assignment: CDR1 LGHDT and CDR2 YNNKEL (reference sequence). CDR3 size: 16 residues. Here the CDR3 DNA reads TGTGCCAGCAGCCACCCAGGGGTTCGGGGCACAGATACGCAGTATTTT. Its translation is CASSHPGVRGTDTQYF.

This clonotype appeared a few times. The gene calls are TRBV27 and TRBJ1-5; D is perhaps TRBD1 (6 bases). The CDR3 runs to 14 residues. V gave up 6 bases and J gave up 3 bases, with 12 bases separating them. Germline V CDR1 and CDR2: MNHEY, SMNVEV (reference sequence). Here the CDR3 reads CASRLTGHNQPQHF. CDR3 DNA: TGTGCCAGCAGACTTACAGGGCACAATCAGCCCCAGCATTTT.

Ten or more counts support this clonotype. V is TRBV5-4 and J is TRBJ2-7; D remains unclear. Trimming took 2 bases from V and 7 from J, leaving 13 bases between them. Germline CDR1 is SGHNT and CDR2 is YYREEE (reference sequence). The CDR3 loop spans 13 amino acids. The CDR3 DNA follows: TGTGCCAGCAGCTTCTTCGATACTCGGGAGCAGTACTTC. Protein product: CASSFFDTREQYF. The full variable domain, with the rest looked up from reference TRBV5-4 and TRBJ2-7, is ETGVTQSPTHLIKTRGQQVTLRCSSQSGHNTVSWYQQALGQGPQFIFQYYREEENGRGNFPPRFSGLQFPNYSSELNVNALELDDSALYLCASSFFDTREQYFGPGTRLTVT.

The chain carries TRBV12-3 or TRBV12-4 and TRBJ2-5, with a tentative D call TRBD2 (7 bases). This CDR3 has 14 amino acids. The V and J ends lost 3 bases and 4 bases respectively, with 12 bases between them. The CDR3: CASSLGGAGETQYF. CDR3 in DNA: TGTGCCAGCAGTTTGGGGGGGGCAGGAGAGACCCAGTACTTC.

The chain links TRBV6-1 to TRBJ2-7, with 8 bases identical to TRBD1. This CDR3 has 16 residues. V lost 7 bases to trimming and J lost 2 bases; unmatched junction nucleotides: 13. Germline V gives CDR1 MNHNS, CDR2 SASEGT. CDR3 sequence (DNA): TGTGCCAGCACCCTTCAGCCGGACAGGGCTGCCTACGAGCAGTACTTC. Residues: CASTLQPDRAAYEQYF.

The chain recombines TRBV7-2 with TRBJ2-7; D not resolved. The CDR3 totals 15 residues. Germline V gives CDR1 SGHTA, CDR2 FQGNSA. V shed 3 bases and J shed 0 bases, with 12 bases lying between them. The CDR3 region is CASSFTARTSYEQYF. As DNA, the CDR3 is TGTGCCAGCAGCTTTACAGCCAGGACCTCCTACGAGCAGTACTTC.

V usage is TRBV5-6 and J usage is TRBJ2-1, with a weak D call TRBD2 (5 bases). CDR1 is SGHDT, CDR2 YYEEEE, per germline. The CDR3 runs 15 residues. The ends were cut back, 4 bases at V and 0 bases at J, with 11 bases in the middle. The CDR3 nucleotides are TGTGCCAGCAGCCCCGACGGGGTCTCCTACAATGAGCAGTTCTTC. Its protein is CASSPDGVSYNEQFF.

J is TRBJ1-1 and V is TRBV30, with a weak D call TRBD1 (6 bases). The germline CDR1 and CDR2 sequences are GTSNPN and SVGIG (reference sequence). This CDR3 region has 14 residues. Here the CDR3 reads CAADLRGLGTEAFF. DNA of the CDR3: TGTGCGGCGGACCTCAGGGGTTTAGGGACTGAAGCTTTCTTT.

This clonotype has just a few counts. V is TRBV11-2 and J is TRBJ2-1; 12 positions match TRBD2. CDR1 is SGHAT, CDR2 FQNNGV, per germline. V shed 0 bases, J shed 5 bases, and the junction held 5 bases outside the gene matches. This CDR3 comprises 17 residues. In DNA form, the CDR3 reads TGTGCCAGCAGCTTAGACGCCCTAGCGGGGGGGCACAATGAGCAGTTCTTC. The encoded protein is CASSLDALAGGHNEQFF.

There are a few counts of this clonotype. This chain uses TRBV9 with TRBJ2-2, with D possibly TRBD2 on 5 matching bases. This CDR3 spans 15 amino acids. Trimming shortened V by 4 bases and J by 1 base, and 11 bases separated the two germline ends. Germline-derived CDR1 and CDR2 are SGDLS and YYNGEE. CDR3 coding DNA: TGTGCCAGCAGCCGGAGCGGAGAGAACACCGGGGAGCTGTTTTTT. This codes for CASSRSGENTGELFF.

This clonotype has more than one count but fewer than ten. The rearrangement uses TRBV19 and TRBJ2-3, with 9 bases aligning to TRBD2. The V gene's germline CDR1 is LNHDA and CDR2 SQIVND (reference sequence). The ends lost 7 bases at V and 7 bases at J; junction bases unmatched: 9. The CDR3 has 14 residues. This CDR3 reads CASKNLAGANTQYF. DNA for the CDR3: TGTGCCAGTAAAAATTTAGCGGGGGCCAATACGCAGTATTTT.

This clonotype has only a few counts. This rearrangement joins TRBV7-9 to TRBJ2-2, with D perhaps matching TRBD1 (6 bases). The V end lost 7 bases, the J end lost 1 base, and 16 bases lay between the germline ends. Germline V lookup: CDR1 SEHNR, CDR2 FQNEAQ (reference sequence). This CDR3 contains 16 residues. CDR3 sequence: CASTPTWDKNTGELFF. The DNA of the CDR3 is TGTGCCAGCACCCCAACCTGGGACAAGAACACCGGGGAGCTGTTTTTT.

This rearrangement joins TRBV6-2 or TRBV6-3 to TRBJ2-3; D unresolved. The germline V gene encodes CDR1 MNHEY and CDR2 SVGEGT. The CDR3 length is 15 residues. Trimming cost V 6 bases and J 4 bases, with 17 bases left between them. CDR3 in DNA: TGTGCCAGCAGCTTTCGCCCCGGGTCCTCAGATACGCAGTATTTT. Translation: CASSFRPGSSDTQYF.

This clonotype was counted only a few times. The CDR3 DNA sequence: TGTGCCAGCAGCTTGGAGAAGGCGGGGCAGCCCCAGCATTTT. Encoded protein: CASSLEKAGQPQHF. The V call is TRBV7-2, the J call TRBJ1-5; D is unresolved. V was shortened by 3 bases and J by 7 bases, with 13 bases between the two germline ends. The CDR3 is 14 residues long. Germline V gives CDR1 SGHTA, CDR2 FQGNSA.

This clonotype turned up a few times. J is TRBJ2-1 and V is TRBV24-1; 11 nucleotides match TRBD2. Germline assignment: CDR1 KGHDR and CDR2 SFDVKD. The CDR3 loop spans 14 amino acids. V was pared by 11 bases and J by 2 bases, with 4 bases of the junction left unmatched. CDR3 residues: CASGTSGAYNEQFF. Here the CDR3 DNA reads TGTGCCAGCGGGACTAGCGGTGCCTACAATGAGCAGTTCTTC.

The rearrangement uses TRBV7-6 and TRBJ2-1; D may match TRBD1 or TRBD2 (5 bases each). Trimming cost V 6 bases and J 9 bases, with 15 bases left between them. This CDR3 is built from 13 residues. CDR1 and CDR2 from the germline V gene are SGHVS and FNYEAQ. As DNA, the CDR3 is TGTGCCAGCAGTGTCGGGACCCCGCTTGAGCAGTTCTTC. This encodes CASSVGTPLEQFF.

This chain joins TRBV7-3 and TRBJ1-2; 9 bases agree with TRBD1. The CDR3 loop spans 13 amino acids. Per germline, CDR1 SGHTA and CDR2 FQGTGA. Germline trimming cut 5 bases from V and 8 bases from J; bases unmatched to any gene: 6. CDR3 region: CASSPGQGMGYTF. DNA of the CDR3: TGTGCCAGCAGCCCCGGACAGGGGATGGGCTACACCTTC.